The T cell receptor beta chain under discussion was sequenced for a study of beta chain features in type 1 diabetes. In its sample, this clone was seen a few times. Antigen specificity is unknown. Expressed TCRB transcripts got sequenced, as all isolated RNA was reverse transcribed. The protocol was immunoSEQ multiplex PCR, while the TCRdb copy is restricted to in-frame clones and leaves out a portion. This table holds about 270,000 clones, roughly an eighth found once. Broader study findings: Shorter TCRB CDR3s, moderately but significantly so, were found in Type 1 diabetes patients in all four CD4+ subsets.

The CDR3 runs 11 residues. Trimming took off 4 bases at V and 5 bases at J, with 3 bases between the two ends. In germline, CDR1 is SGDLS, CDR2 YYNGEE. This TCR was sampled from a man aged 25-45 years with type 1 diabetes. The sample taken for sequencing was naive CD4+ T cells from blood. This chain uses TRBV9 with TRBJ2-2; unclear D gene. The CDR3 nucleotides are TGTGCCAGCAGCTCAACCGGGGAGCTGTTTTTT. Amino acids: CASSSTGELFF. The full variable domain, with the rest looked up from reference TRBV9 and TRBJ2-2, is DSGVTQTPKHLITATGQRVTLRCSPRSGDLSVYWYQQSLDQGLQFLIQYYNGEERAKGNILERFSAQQFPDLHSELNLSSLELGDSALYFCASSSTGELFFGEGSRLTVL.